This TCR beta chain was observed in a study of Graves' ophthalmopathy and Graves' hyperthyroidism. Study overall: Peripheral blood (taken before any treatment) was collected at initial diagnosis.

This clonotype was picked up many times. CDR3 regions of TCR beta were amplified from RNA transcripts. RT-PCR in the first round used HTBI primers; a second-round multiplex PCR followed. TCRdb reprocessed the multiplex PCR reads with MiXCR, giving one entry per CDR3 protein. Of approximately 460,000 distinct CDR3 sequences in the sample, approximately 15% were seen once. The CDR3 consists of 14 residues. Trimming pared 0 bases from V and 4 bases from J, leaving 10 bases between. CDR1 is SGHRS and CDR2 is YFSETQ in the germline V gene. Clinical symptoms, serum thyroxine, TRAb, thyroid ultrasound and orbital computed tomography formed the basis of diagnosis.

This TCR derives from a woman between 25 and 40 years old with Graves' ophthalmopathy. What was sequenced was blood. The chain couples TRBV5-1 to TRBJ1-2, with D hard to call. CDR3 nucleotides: TGCGCCAGCAGCTTGGCGGACGCCTTCTATGGCTACACCTTC. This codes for CASSLADAFYGYTF. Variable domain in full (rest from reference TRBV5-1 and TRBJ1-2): KAGVTQTPRYLIKTRGQQVTLSCSPISGHRSVSWYQQTPGQGLQFLFEYFSETQRNKGNFPGRFSGRQFSNSRSEMNVSTLELGDSALYLCASSLADAFYGYTFGSGTRLTVV.